The 14 T cell receptor beta chains in this list originate from one sample, sequenced in a study of beta chain features in type 1 diabetes. Expressed TCRB transcripts were sequenced, since all the RNA that had been isolated was reverse transcribed. Method: immunoSEQ multiplex PCR; TCRdb's copy keeps in-frame clones and lacks some. The sample records fewer than 900,000 clones, roughly 15% being singletons. The sample taken for sequencing was naive CD4+ T cells from blood. These receptors were obtained from a woman in her late teens or twenties in good health.

This clone was detected only a few times. The V and J genes are TRBV29-1 and TRBJ2-5, with D uncertain. The V end lost 5 bases, the J end lost 4 bases, and 11 bases lay between the germline ends. Germline-derived CDR1 and CDR2 are SQVTM and ANQGSEA. CDR3 size: 12 residues. In DNA, the CDR3 is TGCAGCGTTAAAAGAGCTGCAGAGACCCAGTACTTC. This encodes CSVKRAAETQYF.

This clone has more than one count but fewer than ten. The chain couples TRBV11-2 to TRBJ2-1; D gene ambiguous. Germline CDR1 reads SGHAT; CDR2 reads FQNNGV. The CDR3 runs to 14 residues. With 0 bases removed from V and 7 bases from J, the gap between germline ends came to 10 bases. This CDR3 is CASSLDGTYNEQFF. In DNA, the CDR3 is TGTGCCAGCAGCTTAGACGGTACTTATAATGAGCAGTTCTTC.

To note about this clone: The same CDR3 arises from other DNA sequences in this sample as well. The chain employs TRBV28 and TRBJ2-7, with unresolved D. This CDR3 is 14 amino acids long. V was clipped by 5 bases and J by 0 bases, with 11 bases between them. Germline V lookup: CDR1 MDHEN, CDR2 SYDVKM. The CDR3 is CASSLPGSSYEQYF. Here the CDR3 DNA reads TGTGCCAGCAGTCTTCCAGGAAGCTCCTACGAGCAGTACTTC.

The V call is TRBV6-5, the J call TRBJ1-5; D not certain. The CDR3 totals 15 residues. CDR1 is MNHEY, CDR2 SVGAGI, per germline. Trimming removed 6 bases from V and 0 bases from J, with 12 bases in between. This CDR3 is CASSRWGTSNQPQHF. The DNA of the CDR3 is TGTGCCAGCAGCCGTTGGGGTACTAGCAATCAGCCCCAGCATTTT.

V gene TRBV27 combines with J gene TRBJ1-5; D gene ambiguous. Germline V gene sequence: CDR1 MNHEY, CDR2 SMNVEV (reference sequence). V was pared by 4 bases and J by 5 bases, with 18 bases between. The CDR3 runs to 16 residues. The CDR3 loop is CASSSVASTLDQPQHF. CDR3 nucleotides: TGTGCCAGCAGTTCGGTGGCCTCCACGCTCGATCAGCCCCAGCATTTT.

This chain joins TRBV4-3 and TRBJ1-2; D is uncertain. The V gene's germline CDR1 is LGHNA and CDR2 YSLEER. The CDR3 runs 15 residues. The germline V and J ends were trimmed by 3 bases and 4 bases, with 15 bases remaining between them. The CDR3 loop is CASSQLTGLLYGYTF. The CDR3 DNA is TGCGCCAGCAGCCAGCTAACCGGACTCCTCTATGGCTACACCTTC.

The chain recombines TRBV2 with TRBJ1-4; D remains ambiguous. The germline CDR1 and CDR2 sequences are SNHLY and FYNNEI. Trimming took 6 bases from V and 7 from J, leaving 18 bases between them. The CDR3 runs 15 residues. This chain's CDR3 is CASSEAGSRGEKLFF. DNA for the CDR3: TGTGCCAGCAGCGAGGCCGGATCCCGGGGTGAAAAACTGTTTTTT.

The rearrangement links TRBV7-6 to TRBJ2-3; 7 bases map to TRBD2. Germline V gives CDR1 SGHVS, CDR2 FNYEAQ. CDR3 length: 13 residues. V shed 8 bases, J shed 5 bases, and the junction held 7 bases outside the gene matches. CDR3 residues: CASGKREGDTQYF. The DNA for the CDR3 is TGTGCCAGCGGGAAGCGGGAAGGAGATACGCAGTATTTT.

The genes are TRBV28 and TRBJ2-7; D gene unclear. Trimming removed 6 bases at V and 5 bases at J, with 11 bases between. CDR1 MDHEN and CDR2 SYDVKM come from the germline V gene. The CDR3 sequence is 12 residues long. CDR3 nucleotide sequence: TGTGCCAGCAGCATCCGCACCAACGAGCAGTACTTC. Translated: CASSIRTNEQYF. The entire variable domain, with the rest obtained from reference TRBV28 and TRBJ2-7, is as follows: DVKVTQSSRYLVKRTGEKVFLECVQDMDHENMFWYRQDPGLGLRLIYFSYDVKMKEKGDIPEGYSVSREKKERFSLILESASTNQTSMYLCASSIRTNEQYFGPGTRLTVT.

This clone occurred a few times. V and J are TRBV6-6 and TRBJ2-7; D unclear. The CDR3 is 11 amino acids. Germline CDR1 reads MNHNY; CDR2 reads SVGAGI (reference sequence). With 4 bases removed from V and 6 bases from J, the gap between germline ends came to 7 bases. CDR3 loop: CASSSVSEQYF. The CDR3, as DNA: TGTGCCAGCAGTTCCGTTAGCGAGCAGTACTTC.

This clone was detected only a few times. Other DNA sequences in the same sample also yield this CDR3. The chain links TRBV7-9 to TRBJ2-5; D is unclear. The V gene lost 4 bases and the J gene lost 3 bases, with 3 bases spanning the gap. CDR1 is SEHNR and CDR2 is FQNEAQ in the germline V gene (reference sequence). The CDR3 is 11 residues long. The CDR3 DNA reads TGTGCCAGCAGCTCAGAAGAGACCCAGTACTTC. Translating it yields CASSSEETQYF. Using reference TRBV7-9 and TRBJ2-5 for the parts outside the CDR3, the full variable domain is DTGVSQNPRHKITKRGQNVTFRCDPISEHNRLYWYRQTLGQGPEFLTYFQNEAQLEKSRLLSDRFSAERPKGSFSTLEIQRTEQGDSAMYLCASSSEETQYFGPGTRLLVL.

This chain connects TRBV18 to TRBJ1-5; 7 bases match TRBD1. The CDR3 runs 14 residues. Germline lookup yields CDR1 KGHSH and CDR2 LQKENI. With V trimmed by 1 base and J by 5 bases, 2 bases remained unmatched. In DNA form, the CDR3 reads TGTGCCAGCTCACCACGGACAGGCGATCAGCCCCAGCATTTT. Translating gives CASSPRTGDQPQHF.

The chain uses TRBV4-3 and TRBJ2-1, with TRBD1 matching 7 bases. This CDR3 comprises 13 residues. From germline, CDR1 is LGHNA and CDR2 YSLEER. Trimming took 2 bases from V and 8 from J; bases not matched to a gene: 3. DNA of the CDR3: TGCGCCAGCAGCCAACGAGGGGGCTATGAGCAGTTCTTC. Protein: CASSQRGGYEQFF.

The V gene is TRBV19, the J gene TRBJ1-4; possible D gene TRBD1, 6 bases. V lost 5 bases and J lost 1, with 14 bases in between. The CDR3 sequence is 16 residues long. Germline-derived CDR1 and CDR2 are LNHDA and SQIVND (reference sequence). CDR3 coding DNA: TGTGCCAGTAGTTCCAGACAGGCGGGAACTAATGAAAAACTGTTTTTT. This codes for CASSSRQAGTNEKLFF.